One and the same sample provided the 21 T cell receptor beta chains below, sequenced in a study of neoadjuvant anti-PD-1 for oral cavity cancer. Generated by immunoSEQ multiplex PCR, the TCRdb table keeps only in-frame clones and is missing some. The sample gives tens of thousands of clones, approximately 84% of which show up once; 3.4% is in the top ten. The time point was: after neoadjuvant nivolumab, at surgical resection. Material: PBMCs, obtained after nivolumab (anti-PD-1) treatment. These receptors all come from a person between 40 and 80 years old with oral cavity squamous cell carcinoma.

This clone turned up a few times. The rearrangement joins TRBV6-5 to TRBJ2-7; D is ambiguous. The CDR3 consists of 14 residues. Germline CDR1 is MNHEY and CDR2 is SVGAGI. Deletions cut 6 bases from V and 3 bases from J, with 15 bases between. CDR3 in DNA: TGTGCCAGCAGCCCGGCGCCCTCGGGCTACGAGCAGTACTTC. Its translation: CASSPAPSGYEQYF.

The rearrangement links TRBV5-6 to TRBJ1-5, with D unresolved. The CDR3 loop spans 15 amino acids. Germline V CDR1 and CDR2: SGHDT, YYEEEE. The V end was cut by 0 bases, the J end by 0 bases, with 7 bases between. CDR3 region: CASSLGRYSNQPQHF. The CDR3 coding sequence is TGTGCCAGCAGCTTGGGGCGGTATAGCAATCAGCCCCAGCATTTT.

The rearrangement joins TRBV29-1 to TRBJ1-1, with D tentatively TRBD1 (6 bases). The germline V gene has CDR1 SQVTM and CDR2 ANQGSEA. V lost 5 bases to trimming and J lost 1 base, with 8 bases between them. This CDR3 is built from 12 residues. The CDR3 DNA sequence: TGCAGCGTTTTACAGGGGAACACTGAAGCTTTCTTT. This translates into CSVLQGNTEAFF.

The J gene is TRBJ2-7, the V gene TRBV5-1; 14 positions agree with TRBD2. CDR1 and CDR2 from the germline V gene are SGHRS and YFSETQ. There are 16 residues in the CDR3. V shed 6 bases, J shed 7 bases, and the junction held 12 bases outside the gene matches. The CDR3, as DNA: TGCGCCAGCACCGAGACCGGGACTAGCGGGAGTGGGGAGCAGTACTTC. This encodes CASTETGTSGSGEQYF.

The chain is built from TRBV7-9 and TRBJ2-1; D tentatively fits TRBD1 or TRBD2 (5 bases each). The CDR3 runs 12 residues. Trimming removed 5 bases from V and 10 bases from J, with 12 bases in between. The germline gives CDR1 SEHNR, CDR2 FQNEAQ (reference sequence). CDR3 DNA sequence: TGTGCCAGCAGCCCCGGGGACCTCGAGCAGTTCTTC. As protein: CASSPGDLEQFF.

The rearrangement joins TRBV2 to TRBJ2-5; 7 nucleotides agree with TRBD1. Germline assignment: CDR1 SNHLY and CDR2 FYNNEI. This CDR3 is built from 14 residues. V dropped 5 bases and J dropped 4; count of bases not matched to a gene: 7. CDR3: CASSRQGDRETQYF. CDR3 in DNA: TGTGCCAGCAGTCGACAGGGAGACAGAGAGACCCAGTACTTC. Looking up the rest from reference TRBV2 and TRBJ2-5 gives the full variable domain: EPEVTQTPSHQVTQMGQEVILRCVPISNHLYFYWYRQILGQKVEFLVSFYNNEISEKSEIFDDQFSVERPDGSNFTLKIRSTKLEDSAMYFCASSRQGDRETQYFGPGTRLLVL.

V usage is TRBV30 and J usage is TRBJ1-5; D ambiguous. CDR3 length equals 13 residues. Trimming left V 0 bases short and J 1 base short, with 4 bases between. Germline loops: CDR1 GTSNPN, CDR2 SVGIG (reference sequence). The CDR3 nucleotides are TGTGCCTGGAGTGTAATCAGCAATCAGCCCCAGCATTTT. Translation: CAWSVISNQPQHF.

The gene calls are TRBV19 and TRBJ1-5; TRBD1 matches at 8 bases. The CDR3 is made up of 19 amino acids. Per the germline V gene, CDR1 is LNHDA and CDR2 is SQIVND (reference sequence). J gave up 1 base and V 5 bases, and 16 bases lay outside the gene matches. CDR3 DNA sequence: TGTGCCAGTAGTCCTGAGAGGCAGGGGGCGTTTACGAGCAATCAGCCCCAGCATTTT. It translates to CASSPERQGAFTSNQPQHF.

The chain employs TRBV30 and TRBJ2-2; 11 bases agree with TRBD1. This CDR3 contains 15 residues. Germline V gene lookup returns CDR1 GTSNPN and CDR2 SVGIG (reference sequence). Germline trimming cut 4 bases from V and 7 bases from J; bases unmatched to any gene: 8. The CDR3 region is CAWKRGQGGGGELFF. The DNA of the CDR3 is TGTGCCTGGAAGCGGGGACAGGGGGGTGGCGGGGAGCTGTTTTTT.

CDR3 protein: CASSPWDSKNIQYF. The DNA of the CDR3 is TGCGCCAGCAGCCCCTGGGACAGCAAAAACATTCAGTACTTC. The rearrangement uses TRBV4-1 and TRBJ2-4; 7 nucleotides line up with TRBD1. Germline V gene sequence: CDR1 MGHRA, CDR2 YSYEKL. V shed 4 bases, J shed 3 bases, and the junction held 3 bases outside the gene matches. The CDR3 loop spans 14 amino acids.

CDR3 in amino acids: CASSPQGGYTDTQYF. The DNA for the CDR3 is TGTGCCAGCAGCCCTCAGGGGGGATACACAGATACGCAGTATTTT. The chain combines TRBV9 with TRBJ2-3, with D possibly TRBD1 on 7 matching bases. CDR1 and CDR2 (germline): SGDLS, YYNGEE. Between the trimmed V and J ends, which lost 4 bases and 2 bases, there was a span of 14 bases. This CDR3 is built from 15 residues.

The V call is TRBV6-4, the J call TRBJ2-1; D might be TRBD1 (6 bases). Trimming removed 0 bases from V and 2 bases from J, with 11 bases in between. Germline assignment: CDR1 MRHNA and CDR2 SNTAGT. The CDR3 spans 16 residues. The CDR3 spells CASSDSEGDPYNEQFF. The CDR3 region has the DNA TGTGCCAGCAGTGACTCAGAGGGGGACCCCTACAATGAGCAGTTCTTC.

The genes are TRBV18 and TRBJ2-7; 9 nucleotides agree with TRBD1. The CDR3 consists of 14 residues. With V trimmed by 3 bases and J by 3 bases, 3 bases remained unmatched. Germline-derived CDR1 and CDR2 are KGHSH and LQKENI. The CDR3 sequence: CASSPGGQGYEQYF. The CDR3 nucleotides read TGTGCCAGCTCACCGGGGGGACAGGGCTACGAGCAGTACTTC.

V gene TRBV29-1 combines with J gene TRBJ2-5; unclear D gene. CDR3 length: 13 residues. V gave up 5 bases and J gave up 2 bases, with 12 bases separating them. CDR1 is SQVTM, CDR2 ANQGSEA, per germline. CDR3 sequence reads: CSVWVGSQETQYF. The CDR3 bases are TGCAGCGTTTGGGTGGGCTCGCAAGAGACCCAGTACTTC.

The chain combines TRBV27 with TRBJ2-1, with D possibly being TRBD1 (6 bases). V dropped 2 bases and J dropped 6 bases, with 8 bases sitting between them. The CDR3 length is 13 residues. The germline gives CDR1 MNHEY, CDR2 SMNVEV (reference sequence). DNA of the CDR3: TGTGCCAGCAGTTTACAGGGGAGCAATGAGCAGTTCTTC. Its protein is CASSLQGSNEQFF.

The rearrangement links TRBV20-1 to TRBJ1-2; D ambiguous. Germline lookup yields CDR1 DFQATT and CDR2 SNEGSKA (reference sequence). The CDR3 is 10 residues long. The ends were cut back, 6 bases at V and 5 bases at J, with 7 bases in the middle. The CDR3 loop reads CSAATYGYTF. For the CDR3, the DNA is TGCAGTGCCGCCACTTATGGCTACACCTTC.

This clone has a handful of counts. For the CDR3, the DNA is TGTGCCAGCTCCTGGCGGACTAGAGACGAGCAGTACTTC. Residues: CASSWRTRDEQYF. The chain recombines TRBV6-1 with TRBJ2-7; 7 bases agree with TRBD2. There are 13 residues in the CDR3. Germline trimming cut 8 bases from V and 5 bases from J; bases unmatched to any gene: 9. Germline values: CDR1 MNHNS, CDR2 SASEGT.

V gene TRBV6-1 combines with J gene TRBJ1-4; maybe TRBD1 (5 bases). The V end lost 7 bases, the J end lost 4 bases, and 16 bases lay between the germline ends. This CDR3 region has 15 residues. In germline, CDR1 is MNHNS, CDR2 SASEGT. The CDR3 bases are TGTGCCAGCACCACGGGGGGGGGTAGTAATGAAAAACTGTTTTTT. Its translation is CASTTGGGSNEKLFF.

The chain is built from TRBV30 and TRBJ1-3; D not resolved. The CDR3 spans 11 residues. Germline CDR1 is GTSNPN and CDR2 is SVGIG (reference sequence). Trimming took off 3 bases at V and 6 bases at J, with 6 bases between the two ends. CDR3 region: CAWRAQNTIYF. The CDR3 nucleotides are TGTGCCTGGAGGGCACAAAACACCATATATTTT.

The chain uses TRBV7-9 and TRBJ1-1; D is perhaps TRBD1 (5 bases). This CDR3 is built from 14 residues. CDR1 and CDR2 from the germline V gene are SEHNR and FQNEAQ (reference sequence). V was pared by 2 bases and J by 2 bases, with 9 bases between. The CDR3 nucleotides are TGTGCCAGCAGCTTAACCGACAGTAACACTGAAGCTTTCTTT. Translating it yields CASSLTDSNTEAFF.

This clone has only one observation. The chain couples TRBV7-9 to TRBJ2-4; D may correspond to TRBD1 or TRBD2 (6 bases each). The ends were cut back, 1 base at V and 5 bases at J, with 12 bases in the middle. This CDR3 has 15 amino acids. Germline V gene sequence: CDR1 SEHNR, CDR2 FQNEAQ (reference sequence). CDR3 sequence: CASSLGEGGENIQYF. In DNA form, the CDR3 reads TGTGCCAGCAGCTTAGGTGAGGGGGGAGAAAACATTCAGTACTTC.